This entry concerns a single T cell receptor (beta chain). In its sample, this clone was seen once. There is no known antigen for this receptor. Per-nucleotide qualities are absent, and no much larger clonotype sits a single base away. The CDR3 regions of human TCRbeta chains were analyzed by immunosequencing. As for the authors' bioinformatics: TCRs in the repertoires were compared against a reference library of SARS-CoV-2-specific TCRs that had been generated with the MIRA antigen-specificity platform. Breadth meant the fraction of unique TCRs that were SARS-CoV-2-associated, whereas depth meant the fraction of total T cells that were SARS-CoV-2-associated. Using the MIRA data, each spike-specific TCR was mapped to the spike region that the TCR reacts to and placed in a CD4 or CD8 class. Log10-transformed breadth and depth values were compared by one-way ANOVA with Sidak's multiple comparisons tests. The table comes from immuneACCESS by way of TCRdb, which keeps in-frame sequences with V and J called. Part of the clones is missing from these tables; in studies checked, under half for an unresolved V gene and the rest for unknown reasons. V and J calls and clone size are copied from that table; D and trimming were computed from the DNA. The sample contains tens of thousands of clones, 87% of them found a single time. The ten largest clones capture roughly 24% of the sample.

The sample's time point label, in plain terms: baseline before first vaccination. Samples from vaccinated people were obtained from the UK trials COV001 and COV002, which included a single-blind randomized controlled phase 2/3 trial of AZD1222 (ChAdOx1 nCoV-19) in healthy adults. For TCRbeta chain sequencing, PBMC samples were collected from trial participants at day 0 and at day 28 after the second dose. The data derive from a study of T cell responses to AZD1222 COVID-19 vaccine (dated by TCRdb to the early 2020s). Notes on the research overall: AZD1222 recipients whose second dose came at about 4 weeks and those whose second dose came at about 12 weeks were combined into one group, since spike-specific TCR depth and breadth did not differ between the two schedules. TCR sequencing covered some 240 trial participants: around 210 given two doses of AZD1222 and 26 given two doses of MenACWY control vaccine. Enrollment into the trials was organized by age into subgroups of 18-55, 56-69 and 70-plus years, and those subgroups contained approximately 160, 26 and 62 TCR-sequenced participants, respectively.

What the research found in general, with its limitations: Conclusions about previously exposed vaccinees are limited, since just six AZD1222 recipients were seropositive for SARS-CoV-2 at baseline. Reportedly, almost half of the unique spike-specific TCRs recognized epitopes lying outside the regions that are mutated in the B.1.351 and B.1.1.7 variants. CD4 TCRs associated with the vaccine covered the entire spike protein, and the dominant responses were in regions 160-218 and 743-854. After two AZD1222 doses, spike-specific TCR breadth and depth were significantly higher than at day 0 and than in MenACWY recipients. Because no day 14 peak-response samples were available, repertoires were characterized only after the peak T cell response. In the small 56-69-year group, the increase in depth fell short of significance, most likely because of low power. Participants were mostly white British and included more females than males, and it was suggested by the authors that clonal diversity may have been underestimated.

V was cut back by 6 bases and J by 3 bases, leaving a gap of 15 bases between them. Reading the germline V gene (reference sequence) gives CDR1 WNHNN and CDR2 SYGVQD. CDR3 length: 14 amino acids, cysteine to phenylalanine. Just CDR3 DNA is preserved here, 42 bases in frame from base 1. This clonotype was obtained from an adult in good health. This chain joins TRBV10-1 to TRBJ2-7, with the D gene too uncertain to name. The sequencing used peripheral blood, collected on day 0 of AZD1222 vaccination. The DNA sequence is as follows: TGCGCCAGCAGGCCCCCTCGAGAGGACTACGAGCAGTACTTC. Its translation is CASRPPREDYEQYF.